A single sample gave rise to the 26 T cell receptor beta chains below, sequenced in a study of T cells after yellow fever vaccination. TCRdb processed the 5' RACE reads anew with MiXCR; each CDR3 protein has one entry. The table records hundreds of thousands of distinct CDR3 sequences, 6.2% of them present only once. Sequenced here: PBMCs, sampled 5 days after the yellow fever booster vaccination. Source of these receptors: a young man who received the YFV17D yellow fever vaccine.

This clonotype has a count of ten or more. V usage is TRBV28 and J usage is TRBJ2-5; D ambiguous. V was clipped by 1 base and J by 5 bases, with 14 bases between them. The CDR3 covers 15 residues. Germline V gene sequence: CDR1 MDHEN, CDR2 SYDVKM. CDR3 sequence: CASSLSVSGRETQYF. The DNA for the CDR3 is TGTGCCAGCAGTTTATCTGTTTCAGGACGGGAGACCCAGTACTTC.

This clonotype was seen more than once but under ten times. The chain employs TRBV5-1 and TRBJ2-7, with 12 bases fitting TRBD2. Trimming removed 7 bases from V and 4 bases from J; junction bases left unmatched: 6. The CDR3 is 14 residues long. CDR1 is SGHRS and CDR2 is YFSETQ in the germline V gene. In DNA form, the CDR3 reads TGCGCCAGCGTGGAGACTAGCGGGAGTTACGAGCAGTACTTC. Amino acid sequence: CASVETSGSYEQYF.

This clonotype was seen more than once but under ten times. The chain uses TRBV7-9 and TRBJ2-1; 8 nucleotides agree with TRBD2. Unmatched junction bases numbered 8, after V lost 2 bases and J lost 5 bases. Germline V gene sequence: CDR1 SEHNR, CDR2 FQNEAQ (reference sequence). This CDR3 is 16 amino acids long. The CDR3 region is CASSLLSGGAHNEQFF. DNA for the CDR3: TGTGCCAGCAGCTTATTGTCGGGGGGGGCCCACAATGAGCAGTTCTTC.

This clonotype was detected ten times or more. V gene TRBV12-3 or TRBV12-4 combines with J gene TRBJ2-5; 11 nucleotides line up with TRBD2. CDR3 length: 16 amino acids. Unmatched junction bases numbered 5, after V lost 3 bases and J lost 2 bases. This CDR3 is CASSFRTSGLQETQYF. In DNA form, the CDR3 reads TGTGCCAGCAGTTTCCGGACTAGCGGGCTACAAGAGACCCAGTACTTC.

This clonotype was recorded at least ten times. This chain joins TRBV5-1 and TRBJ2-1, with 13 nucleotides matching TRBD2. There are 17 residues in the CDR3. The V segment lost 3 bases and the J segment 7 bases; nucleotides outside the gene matches: 10. In germline, CDR1 is SGHRS, CDR2 YFSETQ. The CDR3 sequence: CASSWGVGTSGKNEQFF. CDR3 nucleotides: TGCGCCAGCAGCTGGGGGGTCGGGACTAGCGGGAAAAATGAGCAGTTCTTC. Together with reference TRBV5-1 and TRBJ2-1, the CDR3 gives the full variable domain: KAGVTQTPRYLIKTRGQQVTLSCSPISGHRSVSWYQQTPGQGLQFLFEYFSETQRNKGNFPGRFSGRQFSNSRSEMNVSTLELGDSALYLCASSWGVGTSGKNEQFFGPGTRLTVL.

This clonotype has a count of ten or more. This chain links TRBV20-1 with TRBJ2-7; perhaps TRBD2 as D (5 bases). Trimming took 2 bases from V and 13 from J, leaving 21 bases between them. This CDR3 region has 13 residues. Germline CDR1 is DFQATT and CDR2 is SNEGSKA (reference sequence). CDR3 in amino acids: CSARRRPGVPGYF. In DNA form, the CDR3 reads TGCAGTGCTAGACGCCGCCCGGGTGTCCCGGGATACTTC.

J is TRBJ2-6 and V is TRBV6-2 or TRBV6-3; D is ambiguous. V lost 7 bases and J 1 base, leaving 17 bases between the germline ends. The germline V gene encodes CDR1 MNHEY and CDR2 SVGEGT. This CDR3 is built from 17 residues. CDR3 in DNA: TGTGCCAGCAAGCCCTTGCAGGCTGCTTCTGGGGCCAACGTCCTGACTTTC. Protein: CASKPLQAASGANVLTF.

This clonotype was found a few times. The V call is TRBV12-3 or TRBV12-4, the J call TRBJ2-3; 12 bases are shared with TRBD2. CDR3 length: 16 amino acids. The V and J ends lost 5 bases and 1 base, in that order; junction bases with no gene match: 4. CDR3 DNA: TGTGCCAGCAGTACACTAGCGGGAGGCCGCACAGATACGCAGTATTTT. It encodes CASSTLAGGRTDTQYF.

The table lists this clonotype with a few counts. The rearrangement links TRBV6-4 to TRBJ2-3, with TRBD2 matching 8 bases. Germline lookup yields CDR1 MRHNA and CDR2 SNTAGT. The CDR3 length is 14 residues. V trimming: 6 bases; J trimming: 1 base; junction bases outside the gene matches: 3. This CDR3 is CASSKTSGTDTQYF. The CDR3 DNA reads TGTGCCAGCAGCAAGACTAGCGGCACAGATACGCAGTATTTT.

This clonotype has just a few counts. V and J are TRBV20-1 and TRBJ2-1; D gene uncertain. CDR1 and CDR2 from the germline V gene are DFQATT and SNEGSKA (reference sequence). The CDR3 has 16 amino acids. V was cut by 4 bases and J by 0 bases, with 16 bases left in between. CDR3 bases: TGCAGTGCTAACGGTCCCGGCCGAGGCTCCTACAATGAGCAGTTCTTC. This codes for CSANGPGRGSYNEQFF.

Details on this clonotype: This may be a read error: a much more frequent sequence differs by one nucleotide. J is TRBJ2-5 and V is TRBV20-1, with 8 bases lining up with TRBD1. The CDR3 loop spans 13 amino acids. Germline V gene sequence: CDR1 DFQATT, CDR2 SNEGSKA (reference sequence). Here the CDR3 reads CRAPRQGQETQYF. The DNA for the CDR3 is TGCCGTGCCCCAAGACAGGGGCAAGAGACCCAGTACTTC.

This clonotype was detected a few times. The chain combines TRBV6-5 with TRBJ2-2; D gene unclear. V shed 2 bases and J shed 4 bases, with 11 bases lying between them. The CDR3 has 15 residues. The germline CDR1 and CDR2 sequences are MNHEY and SVGAGI. The chain's CDR3 is CASSYVRPVTGELFF. CDR3 DNA sequence: TGTGCCAGCAGTTACGTCCGCCCCGTCACCGGGGAGCTGTTTTTT.

This clonotype was counted a few times. J is TRBJ2-1 and V is TRBV9; D unclear. The V gene lost 3 bases and the J gene lost 10 bases, with 17 bases spanning the gap. CDR1 and CDR2 from the germline V gene are SGDLS and YYNGEE. The CDR3 covers 14 residues. CDR3 sequence reads: CASSASPGRREQFF. The CDR3 DNA reads as TGTGCCAGCAGCGCTTCCCCGGGCCGACGGGAGCAGTTCTTC.

In its sample, this clonotype was seen many times. The chain has TRBV20-1 and TRBJ2-4, with TRBD2 matching over 7 bases. Germline trimming cut 6 bases from V and 9 bases from J; bases unmatched to any gene: 5. CDR3 size: 11 residues. Germline CDR1 and CDR2: DFQATT and SNEGSKA (reference sequence). DNA of the CDR3: TGCAGTGCCGTTTCGGGGGGCATTCAGTACTTC. This encodes CSAVSGGIQYF.

This clonotype was detected only a few times. The J gene is TRBJ1-1, the V gene TRBV20-1; perhaps TRBD1 as D (6 bases). The CDR3 is 15 amino acids. Germline V lookup: CDR1 DFQATT, CDR2 SNEGSKA (reference sequence). Trimming removed 3 bases from V and 1 base from J, with 15 bases in between. The CDR3 is CSASAFGTTNTEAFF. CDR3 DNA sequence: TGCAGTGCTAGTGCATTTGGGACAACGAACACTGAAGCTTTCTTT.

This clonotype was observed a few times. The rearrangement uses TRBV24-1 and TRBJ2-2; D is undetermined. The germline V and J ends were trimmed by 1 base and 1 base, with 15 bases remaining between them. Germline CDR1 KGHDR, CDR2 SFDVKD. The CDR3 is 18 amino acids. CDR3 DNA: TGTGCCACCAGTGATTTCGCCGCCGGACCGCAGAACACCGGGGAGCTGTTTTTT. As protein: CATSDFAAGPQNTGELFF.

This clonotype was counted ten times or more. The genes are TRBV11-3 and TRBJ2-3; 12 bases match TRBD2. The CDR3 loop spans 16 amino acids. V lost 5 bases, J lost 3 bases, and 6 bases stayed unmatched. Per germline, CDR1 SGHNT and CDR2 YENEEA. In DNA form, the CDR3 reads TGTGCCAGCAGCCCAGGACTAGCGGGATTGACAGATACGCAGTATTTT. This codes for CASSPGLAGLTDTQYF.

There are many counts of this clonotype. V is TRBV20-1 and J is TRBJ2-1; D might be TRBD1 or TRBD2, each matching 6 bases. The CDR3 extends over 16 amino acids. Trimming cost V 1 base and J 6 bases, with 19 bases left between them. Germline values: CDR1 DFQATT, CDR2 SNEGSKA (reference sequence). CDR3 DNA: TGCAGTGCTAGAGTGGGGGGCCCGGGTCGTGGCAATGAGCAGTTCTTC. It yields the protein CSARVGGPGRGNEQFF.

This clonotype was detected only a few times. The chain joins TRBV15 to TRBJ2-3, with 8 nucleotides matching TRBD1. CDR1 is LNHNV, CDR2 YYDKDF, per germline (reference sequence). Trimming removed 10 bases from V and 3 bases from J; junction bases left unmatched: 6. This CDR3 comprises 13 residues. The CDR3 bases are TGTGCCATGGGGACAGGTGGGACAGATACGCAGTATTTT. It encodes CAMGTGGTDTQYF.

The chain recombines TRBV28 with TRBJ2-2; TRBD2 might be the D (6 bases). Trimming pared 8 bases from V and 3 bases from J, leaving 16 bases between. Germline CDR1 and CDR2: MDHEN and SYDVKM. The CDR3 is 15 amino acids. The CDR3 loop reads CASFQIGEDTGELFF. CDR3 nucleotides: TGTGCCAGCTTTCAGATAGGGGAGGACACCGGGGAGCTGTTTTTT. The full variable domain, completed using reference TRBV28 and TRBJ2-2, is DVKVTQSSRYLVKRTGEKVFLECVQDMDHENMFWYRQDPGLGLRLIYFSYDVKMKEKGDIPEGYSVSREKKERFSLILESASTNQTSMYLCASFQIGEDTGELFFGEGSRLTVL.

This clonotype was counted ten times or more. The chain combines TRBV29-1 with TRBJ1-2; no firm D call. V was cut by 6 bases and J by 6 bases, with 14 bases left in between. Germline V gene lookup returns CDR1 SQVTM and CDR2 ANQGSEA. This CDR3 spans 12 amino acids. The CDR3 coding sequence is TGCAGCGTCGACAAGGGCGGGAATGGCTACACCTTC. It encodes CSVDKGGNGYTF. Variable domain in full (rest from reference TRBV29-1 and TRBJ1-2): SAVISQKPSRDICQRGTSLTIQCQVDSQVTMMFWYRQQPGQSLTLIATANQGSEATYESGFVIDKFPISRPNLTFSTLTVSNMSPEDSSIYLCSVDKGGNGYTFGSGTRLTVV.

A few counts support this clonotype. V is TRBV5-1 and J is TRBJ2-2, with D hard to call. Deletions cut 5 bases from V and 7 bases from J, with 15 bases between. Germline V CDR1 and CDR2: SGHRS, YFSETQ. The CDR3 covers 14 residues. CDR3 region: CASSLPTLLGELFF. The CDR3 nucleotides are TGCGCCAGCAGTTTACCGACACTCCTCGGGGAGCTGTTTTTT. Complete variable domain (other parts from reference TRBV5-1 and TRBJ2-2): KAGVTQTPRYLIKTRGQQVTLSCSPISGHRSVSWYQQTPGQGLQFLFEYFSETQRNKGNFPGRFSGRQFSNSRSEMNVSTLELGDSALYLCASSLPTLLGELFFGEGSRLTVL.

This clonotype was seen more than once but under ten times. The chain combines TRBV20-1 with TRBJ2-7, with D perhaps being TRBD1 or TRBD2 (5 bases each). Germline V gives CDR1 DFQATT, CDR2 SNEGSKA (reference sequence). The CDR3 extends over 14 amino acids. V lost 6 bases and J 6 bases, leaving 21 bases between the germline ends. The CDR3 nucleotides read TGCAGTGCCAGCCCGAGGGGCAGACATCTCGAGCAGTACTTC. Translation gives CSASPRGRHLEQYF.

There are many counts of this clonotype. The chain recombines TRBV7-9 with TRBJ2-7; 14 bases are a match to TRBD2. This CDR3 is 17 amino acids long. Germline-derived CDR1 and CDR2 are SEHNR and FQNEAQ (reference sequence). J lost 4 bases, V lost 4 bases, and 9 bases had no gene match. The CDR3 sequence: CASSSDRLAGGSYEQYF. In DNA form, the CDR3 reads TGTGCCAGCAGCTCCGATCGACTAGCGGGAGGGTCTTACGAGCAGTACTTC.

This clonotype showed up many times. The CDR3 region is CASSQDGRRYEQYF. For the CDR3, the DNA is TGCGCCAGCAGCCAAGACGGGAGGAGATACGAGCAGTACTTC. The chain has TRBV4-3 and TRBJ2-7, with TRBD2 identical over 7 bases. V gave up 0 bases and J gave up 4 bases; unmatched junction bases: 3. The CDR3 length is 14 residues. The germline V gene encodes CDR1 LGHNA and CDR2 YSLEER.

This clonotype has only a few counts. This chain connects TRBV7-2 to TRBJ1-6; D perhaps matches TRBD1 (5 bases). The CDR3 is made up of 16 amino acids. Trimming cost V 5 bases and J 0 bases, with 11 bases left between them. Germline CDR1 is SGHTA and CDR2 is FQGNSA. The CDR3 bases are TGTGCCAGCAGCCGCAAAGACAGCTCCTATAATTCACCCCTCCACTTT. This gives the protein CASSRKDSSYNSPLHF.